Listed here are 30 T cell receptor beta chains from one sample, sequenced in a study of T-cell memory formation after mild COVID-19. TCRdb re-called the 5' RACE reads with MiXCR, one entry per CDR3 protein. Among some 450,000 distinct CDR3 sequences listed, more than 15% were seen once. Sequenced: PBMCs or a T cell subset sorted from them (not recorded which). These receptors originate from a man younger than 35 who had mild COVID-19 (a few samples of this study predate the infection). Cell type and time point are not known.

In its sample, this clonotype was seen a few times. The chain links TRBV10-3 to TRBJ1-2; possible D gene TRBD1, 5 bases. This CDR3 spans 12 amino acids. The V gene's germline CDR1 is ENHRY and CDR2 SYGVKD. V was trimmed by 6 bases and J by 3 bases, leaving 8 bases between them. The CDR3 DNA follows: TGTGCCATCAGCTTGGGGGACTATGGCTACACCTTC. Translated, it gives CAISLGDYGYTF.

This clonotype was seen a handful of times. This chain links TRBV5-1 with TRBJ2-5; D unclear. Trimming pared 3 bases from V and 3 bases from J, leaving 12 bases between. CDR1 is SGHRS and CDR2 is YFSETQ in the germline V gene. The CDR3 runs to 14 residues. CDR3 protein: CASSSHFGEETQYF. The CDR3, as DNA: TGCGCCAGCAGCTCCCATTTCGGAGAAGAGACCCAGTACTTC.

The chain joins TRBV2 to TRBJ2-3, with TRBD2 identical over 11 bases. The V gene end was trimmed by 5 bases and the J gene end by 6 bases; junction bases not matched to a gene: 7. The length of the CDR3 is 15 residues. Germline CDR1 and CDR2: SNHLY and FYNNEI. The CDR3, as DNA: TGTGCCAGCAGTTATACGGGACTAGCGGCGGATACGCAGTATTTT. As protein: CASSYTGLAADTQYF.

V and J are TRBV7-2 and TRBJ1-1; no clear D gene. Germline V gene lookup returns CDR1 SGHTA and CDR2 FQGNSA. V was shortened by 2 bases and J by 1 base, with 23 bases between the two germline ends. The CDR3 contains 19 residues. CDR3 sequence: CASSLREMPPKRANTEAFF. CDR3 sequence (DNA): TGTGCCAGCAGCTTAAGAGAAATGCCCCCTAAGAGGGCGAACACTGAAGCTTTCTTT.

The rearrangement uses TRBV11-2 and TRBJ2-2, with D tentatively TRBD1 or TRBD2 (5 bases each). Germline CDR1 SGHAT, CDR2 FQNNGV. Trimming shortened V by 2 bases and J by 7 bases, and 14 bases separated the two germline ends. This CDR3 has 15 residues. The CDR3 bases are TGTGCCAGCAGCTTACCGAGGGGTGAAGTCGGGGAGCTGTTTTTT. It yields the protein CASSLPRGEVGELFF.

This clonotype was seen only a few times. The chain uses TRBV6-5 and TRBJ1-1, with D hard to call. Germline loops: CDR1 MNHEY, CDR2 SVGAGI. The CDR3 sequence is 14 residues long. Trimming shortened V by 0 bases and J by 5 bases, and 10 bases separated the two germline ends. CDR3 loop: CASSYSTGGTEAFF. DNA of the CDR3: TGTGCCAGCAGTTACTCGACTGGAGGGACTGAAGCTTTCTTT.

This clonotype has only a few counts. The chain combines TRBV7-9 with TRBJ2-4; the match to TRBD1 covers 7 bases. The CDR3 is 16 residues long. In germline, CDR1 is SEHNR, CDR2 FQNEAQ (reference sequence). V lost 1 base, J lost 1 base, and 4 bases stayed unmatched. The CDR3 loop reads CASSLDFRGAKNIQYF. The CDR3 nucleotides read TGTGCCAGCAGCTTAGACTTCAGGGGGGCCAAAAACATTCAGTACTTC.

This clonotype has just a few counts. CDR3 residues: CASSQEVVSTDTQYF. CDR3 bases: TGCGCCAGCAGCCAAGAAGTGGTTTCCACAGATACGCAGTATTTT. The genes are TRBV4-3 and TRBJ2-3; D is undetermined. The V and J ends lost 0 bases and 2 bases respectively, with 9 bases between them. The germline V gene encodes CDR1 LGHNA and CDR2 YSLEER. This CDR3 is 15 amino acids long.

This clonotype was recorded a few times. The chain couples TRBV5-8 to TRBJ1-3; D may be TRBD1 (6 bases). Germline V gives CDR1 SGHTS, CDR2 YDEGEE. Between the trimmed V and J ends, which lost 7 bases and 2 bases, there was a span of 13 bases. This CDR3 spans 14 amino acids. CDR3 region: CASATGQPGNTIYF. The CDR3 DNA reads as TGTGCCAGCGCCACAGGGCAGCCTGGAAACACCATATATTTT.

The chain combines TRBV7-6 with TRBJ2-3; no clear D gene. The V end lost 0 bases, the J end lost 4 bases, and 8 bases lay between the germline ends. This CDR3 has 14 residues. Germline assignment: CDR1 SGHVS and CDR2 FNYEAQ. CDR3 amino acids: CASSLAPQADTQYF. Written as DNA, the CDR3 is TGTGCCAGCAGCTTAGCCCCGCAGGCAGATACGCAGTATTTT. Together with reference TRBV7-6 and TRBJ2-3, the CDR3 gives the full variable domain: GAGVSQSPRYKVTKRGQDVALRCDPISGHVSLYWYRQALGQGPEFLTYFNYEAQQDKSGLPNDRFSAERPEGSISTLTIQRTEQRDSAMYRCASSLAPQADTQYFGPGTRLTVL.

Only a few counts were recorded for this clonotype. This chain uses TRBV6-1 with TRBJ2-1; 8 nucleotides line up with TRBD1. This CDR3 is built from 16 residues. Germline values: CDR1 MNHNS, CDR2 SASEGT. Trimming removed 6 bases from V and 6 bases from J; junction bases left unmatched: 13. Here the CDR3 DNA reads TGTGCCAGCAGCGCCGGGAGACAGGGGTGGCGCAATGAGCAGTTCTTC. It is translated as CASSAGRQGWRNEQFF.

The chain links TRBV6-5 to TRBJ2-5; no clear D. The CDR3 covers 11 residues. The V gene lost 0 bases and the J gene lost 9 bases, with 5 bases spanning the gap. Germline values: CDR1 MNHEY, CDR2 SVGAGI. The CDR3 sequence is CASSYSRSQYF. DNA for the CDR3: TGTGCCAGCAGTTACTCGCGATCCCAGTACTTC.

This rearrangement joins TRBV20-1 to TRBJ1-5; D ambiguous. V lost 6 bases, J lost 6 bases, and 12 bases lay in between. Germline V CDR1 and CDR2: DFQATT, SNEGSKA (reference sequence). CDR3 size: 12 residues. The CDR3 DNA reads TGCAGTGCGCGGGTCCGCGGTCAGCCCCAGCATTTT. Residues: CSARVRGQPQHF.

The chain combines TRBV20-1 with TRBJ1-2, with TRBD1 as a possible D gene (5 bases). In germline, CDR1 is DFQATT, CDR2 SNEGSKA (reference sequence). This CDR3 has 13 amino acids. The V end lost 0 bases, the J end lost 7 bases, and 12 bases lay between the germline ends. The CDR3 coding sequence is TGCAGTGCTAGAGATCGGGGGGTTACTGGCTACACCTTC. Its protein is CSARDRGVTGYTF.

With regard to this clonotype: At one end the junction does not follow the germline gene, possibly because of a read error. V and J are TRBV5-1 and TRBJ2-3; the match to TRBD2 covers 8 bases. This CDR3 is 17 amino acids long. Germline CDR1 is SGHRS and CDR2 is YFSETQ. The CDR3: CASSLISSGAGGDTQYF. The CDR3 nucleotides are TGCGCCAGCAGCTTGATCTCCAGCGGGGCGGGGGGAGATACCCAGTATTTT.

This clonotype was counted a few times. Without the conserved terminal phenylalanine or tryptophan, this CDR3 likely stems from a read error. This sequence joins TRBV5-4 and TRBJ2-3; weak D call: TRBD2 (5 bases). From germline, CDR1 is SGHNT and CDR2 YYREEE (reference sequence). This CDR3 has 14 amino acids. Trimming took 2 bases from V and 6 from J, leaving 13 bases between them. This CDR3 is CASSLPFGGDTQYS. In nucleotides, the CDR3 is TGTGCCAGCAGCTTACCATTCGGCGGGGATACGCAGTATTCT.

V usage is TRBV7-9 and J usage is TRBJ2-2; D possibly corresponds to TRBD1 (6 bases). Looked up from germline, CDR1 is SEHNR and CDR2 is FQNEAQ (reference sequence). V was cut by 11 bases and J by 7 bases, with 17 bases left in between. The CDR3 extends over 13 amino acids. The CDR3 bases are TGTGCCCACAAAAGGGGGAGCGGCGGGGAGCTGTTTTTT. Translation: CAHKRGSGGELFF.

The V call is TRBV4-1, the J call TRBJ2-3, with 12 bases that match TRBD2. The CDR3 runs to 16 residues. Germline CDR1 is MGHRA and CDR2 is YSYEKL. With 0 bases clipped from V and 4 bases from J, the junction kept 2 bases outside the gene matches. CDR3 sequence: CASSQELAGGADTQYF. The CDR3 coding sequence is TGCGCCAGCAGCCAAGAACTAGCGGGGGGTGCAGATACGCAGTATTTT.

This clonotype was counted only a few times. V is TRBV4-1 and J is TRBJ2-5, with D perhaps matching TRBD2 (6 bases). The germline gives CDR1 MGHRA, CDR2 YSYEKL. V lost 1 base, J lost 5 bases, and 14 bases lay in between. This CDR3 spans 15 amino acids. CDR3 sequence: CASSQALTGVETQYF. The CDR3 nucleotides read TGCGCCAGCAGCCAAGCTCTAACGGGGGTGGAGACCCAGTACTTC.

This rearrangement joins TRBV2 to TRBJ1-2; TRBD1 is a possible D gene (6 bases). The germline CDR1 and CDR2 sequences are SNHLY and FYNNEI. This CDR3 spans 13 amino acids. V shed 3 bases and J shed 8 bases, with 13 bases lying between them. The CDR3 DNA reads as TGTGCCAGCAGTGAGGCCAGGGGAGCCGGCTACACCTTC. It yields the protein CASSEARGAGYTF.

The chain joins TRBV7-9 to TRBJ2-5, with 14 bases matching TRBD2. V was pared by 5 bases and J by 4 bases, with 9 bases of the junction left unmatched. Germline V gene sequence: CDR1 SEHNR, CDR2 FQNEAQ (reference sequence). CDR3 size: 17 residues. Here the CDR3 reads CASSRTSGGLAGETQYF. For the CDR3, the DNA is TGTGCCAGCAGCCGGACTAGCGGGGGGCTAGCGGGAGAGACCCAGTACTTC.

The chain combines TRBV5-1 with TRBJ1-1, with D tentatively TRBD1 (6 bases). V lost 2 bases, J lost 2 bases, and 16 bases lay in between. From germline, CDR1 is SGHRS and CDR2 YFSETQ. The CDR3 is 16 residues long. In DNA, the CDR3 is TGCGCCAGCAGCTTCGATACAGGGATGACCAACACTGAAGCTTTCTTT. It translates to CASSFDTGMTNTEAFF.

The chain joins TRBV20-1 to TRBJ1-2; a weak D match, TRBD1 (5 bases). V dropped 3 bases and J dropped 4 bases, with 12 bases sitting between them. Per the germline V gene, CDR1 is DFQATT and CDR2 is SNEGSKA (reference sequence). CDR3 length: 13 amino acids. In DNA form, the CDR3 reads TGCAGTGCTAGCCCCCAGGGTCCCTATGGCTACACCTTC. The encoded protein is CSASPQGPYGYTF.

This clonotype was seen a few times. The chain recombines TRBV10-3 with TRBJ2-2; maybe TRBD2 (5 bases). Germline CDR1 and CDR2: ENHRY and SYGVKD. CDR3 length: 15 amino acids. Trimming stripped 0 bases from V and 2 bases from J, with 7 bases between. This CDR3 is CAISESRGNTGELFF. The CDR3 coding sequence is TGTGCCATCAGTGAGTCTCGGGGAAACACCGGGGAGCTGTTTTTT.

This rearrangement joins TRBV29-1 to TRBJ1-1, with D unresolved. Trimming left V 5 bases short and J 4 bases short, with 14 bases between. Looked up from germline, CDR1 is SQVTM and CDR2 is ANQGSEA. This CDR3 is built from 13 residues. The CDR3 nucleotides are TGCAGCGTTCGCTGGGGTACGAGCACTGAAGCTTTCTTT. It encodes CSVRWGTSTEAFF.

This clonotype has more than one count but fewer than ten. The chain employs TRBV12-3 or TRBV12-4 and TRBJ2-5, with D uncertain. The V end was cut by 3 bases, the J end by 6 bases, with 5 bases between. The CDR3 sequence is 11 residues long. The CDR3 loop reads CASSFKKTQYF. Written as DNA, the CDR3 is TGTGCCAGCAGTTTTAAGAAGACCCAGTACTTC.

The chain carries TRBV5-4 and TRBJ1-1, with unresolved D. The CDR3 extends over 15 amino acids. Germline V lookup: CDR1 SGHNT, CDR2 YYREEE (reference sequence). Trimming took off 1 base at V and 3 bases at J, with 13 bases between the two ends. The CDR3 protein is CASSLRAQLDTEAFF. The CDR3 DNA reads TGTGCCAGCAGCTTGCGGGCCCAGTTAGACACTGAAGCTTTCTTT.

The V call is TRBV25-1, the J call TRBJ1-1, with D hard to call. This CDR3 has 13 residues. Trimming shortened V by 4 bases and J by 3 bases, and 9 bases separated the two germline ends. Per germline, CDR1 MGHDK and CDR2 SYGVNS. CDR3 in amino acids: CASSVGWYTEAFF. CDR3 sequence (DNA): TGTGCCAGCAGTGTCGGGTGGTACACTGAAGCTTTCTTT.

CDR3 loop: CASSPPERRADSPLHF. The CDR3 DNA reads TGTGCCAGCTCACCACCGGAGCGACGGGCAGATTCACCCCTCCACTTT. The chain has TRBV18 and TRBJ1-6; D is unresolved. The V gene lost 0 bases and the J gene lost 8 bases, with 14 bases spanning the gap. This CDR3 region has 16 residues. Germline CDR1 KGHSH, CDR2 LQKENI.

The chain's CDR3 is CSARDPTGFQNIQYF. In DNA, the CDR3 is TGCAGTGCTAGAGATCCGACAGGGTTCCAAAACATTCAGTACTTC. The chain is built from TRBV20-1 and TRBJ2-4; 7 positions match TRBD1. This CDR3 spans 15 amino acids. Per germline, CDR1 DFQATT and CDR2 SNEGSKA (reference sequence). J was trimmed by 5 bases and V by 0 bases; bases with no gene match: 7.